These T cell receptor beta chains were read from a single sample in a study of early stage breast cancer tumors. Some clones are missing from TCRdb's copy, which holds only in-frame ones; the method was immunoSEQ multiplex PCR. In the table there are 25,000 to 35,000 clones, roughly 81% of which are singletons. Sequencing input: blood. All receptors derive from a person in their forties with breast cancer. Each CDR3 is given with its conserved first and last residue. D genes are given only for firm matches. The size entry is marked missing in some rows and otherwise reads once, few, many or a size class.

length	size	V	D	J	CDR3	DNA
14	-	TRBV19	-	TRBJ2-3	CASSIDSGTDTQYF	TGTGCCAGTAGTATAGATAGCGGCACAGATACGCAGTATTTT
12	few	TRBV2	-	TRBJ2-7	CASRGHSYEQYF	TGTGCCAGCAGGGGGCACTCCTACGAGCAGTACTTC
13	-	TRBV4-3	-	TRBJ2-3	CASSQGLADTQYF	TGCGCCAGCAGCCAAGGTTTGGCGGATACGCAGTATTTT
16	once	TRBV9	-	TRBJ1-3	CASSAQVGGSGNTIYF	TGTGCCAGCAGCGCCCAGGTAGGGGGCTCTGGAAACACCATATATTTT
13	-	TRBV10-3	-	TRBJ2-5	CAISERESETQYF	TGTGCCATCAGTGAGCGGGAGTCAGAGACCCAGTACTTC
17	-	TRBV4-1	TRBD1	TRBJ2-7	CASSQDPSGQFNYEQYF	TGCGCCAGCAGCCAAGATCCTTCGGGACAGTTCAACTACGAGCAGTACTTC
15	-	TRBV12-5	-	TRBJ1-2	CASGSRTGLTYGYTF	TGTGCTAGTGGTTCCAGAACCGGACTGACCTATGGCTACACCTTC
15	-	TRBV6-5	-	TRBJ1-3	CASSWSGEPGNTIYF	TGTGCCAGCAGTTGGTCTGGGGAGCCTGGAAACACCATATATTTT
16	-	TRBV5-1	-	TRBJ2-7	CASSGSGSRASYEQYF	TGCGCCAGCAGCGGTTCAGGTAGCCGAGCTTCCTACGAGCAGTACTTC
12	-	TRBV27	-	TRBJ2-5	CASSWGRETQYF	TGTGCCAGCAGCTGGGGTAGAGAGACCCAGTACTTC
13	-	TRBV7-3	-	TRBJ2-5	CASSLGGWETQYF	TGTGCCAGCAGCTTAGGGGGGTGGGAGACCCAGTACTTC
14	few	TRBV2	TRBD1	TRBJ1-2	CASSDGQGYYGYTF	TGTGCCAGCAGTGATGGACAGGGGTACTATGGCTACACCTTC
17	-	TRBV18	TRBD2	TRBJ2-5	CASSPQPSGFAGETQYF	TGTGCCAGCTCACCACAGCCTAGCGGCTTCGCAGGAGAGACCCAGTACTTC
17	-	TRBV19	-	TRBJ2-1	CASSIDVGGGSYNEQFF	TGTGCCAGTAGTATAGATGTTGGAGGTGGCTCCTACAATGAGCAGTTCTTC
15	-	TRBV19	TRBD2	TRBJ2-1	CASSIRLAGGQEQFF	TGTGCCAGTAGTATTCGACTAGCGGGAGGGCAGGAGCAGTTCTTC
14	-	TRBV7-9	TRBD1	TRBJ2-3	CASSLQGMVDTQYF	TGTGCCAGCAGCCTACAGGGGATGGTGGATACGCAGTATTTT
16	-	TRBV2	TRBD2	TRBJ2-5	CASTSLAGTLQETQYF	TGTGCCAGCACCTCACTAGCGGGAACGCTACAAGAGACCCAGTACTTC
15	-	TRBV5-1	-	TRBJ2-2	CASSLLSGGTGELFF	TGCGCCAGCAGCTTATTGAGTGGAGGGACCGGGGAGCTGTTTTTT
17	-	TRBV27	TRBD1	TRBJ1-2	CASSLFGRGPMRGGYTF	TGTGCCAGCAGTTTATTTGGCAGGGGGCCCATGAGAGGTGGCTACACCTTC
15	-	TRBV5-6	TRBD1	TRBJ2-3	CASFRDRGRTDTQYF	TGTGCCAGCTTCCGGGACAGGGGCCGCACAGATACGCAGTATTTT
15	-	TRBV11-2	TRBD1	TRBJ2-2	CASSFRGLDTGELFF	TGTGCCAGCAGCTTTAGGGGGCTCGATACCGGGGAGCTGTTTTTT
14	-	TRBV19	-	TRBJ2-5	CASSIEPGRETQYF	TGTGCCAGTAGTATCGAACCGGGACGAGAGACCCAGTACTTC
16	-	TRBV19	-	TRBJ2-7	CASSIYMGVKSYEQYF	TGTGCCAGTAGTATTTACATGGGGGTAAAATCCTACGAGCAGTACTTC
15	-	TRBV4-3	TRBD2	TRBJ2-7	CASSQDGGGSYEQYF	TGCGCCAGCAGCCAAGACGGGGGGGGCTCCTACGAGCAGTACTTC